A single T cell receptor (beta chain) is shown here with its context. Which antigen it targets is not known. Base qualities were left out, and no much larger clone turns up one base away. The data belong to a study of blood T cell repertoires in COVID-19 (dated by TCRdb to the early 2020s). At the level of the whole study: Collaborator samples came from the United States, Italy and Spain and covered acute and convalescent phases of COVID-19. The material from the prospective study consisted of cDNA or gDNA derived from T cells, B-cell-depleted T cells, or PBMCs. Deeply sampled blood TCRbeta repertoires from subjects exposed to, actively infected with, or recovered from COVID-19 were included in the dataset. A freely available public database, intended as a resource for researchers studying the immune response to SARS-CoV-2, is where the repertoires were released. Samples were obtained from the ongoing ImmuneRACE study (first 160 participants) and from some 1,300 subjects provided by 6 global collaborators. A de-identified subject ID, COVID-19 status, age in years and sex were almost always included in the sample metadata. HLA class I and class II types, where available, came from metadata supplied by the sample provider rather than from assay-based typing. On the study overall, not on this receptor specifically: The quantity of clinical and demographic metadata differed by source and by participant and was supplied without curation.

The CDR3 contains 15 residues, cysteine and phenylalanine counted. Just the 45-base CDR3 DNA is kept, in frame starting at base 1. According to the germline V gene, CDR1 reads SGHAT and CDR2 reads FQNNGV. The germline ends are 10 bases apart after V is trimmed by 3 bases and J by 1 base. In Seattle, one collaborating source enrolled patients while the infection was active and tracked those patients longitudinally over the course of disease. Collaborating institutions collected whole blood in K2EDTA tubes following their own protocols. For TCRbeta analysis, collaborators shipped samples in one of three forms: frozen whole blood, isolated PBMCs, or DNA extracted from either of those sample types. TCRbeta CDR3 regions were amplified from genomic DNA by means of the immunoSEQ Assay, a bias-controlled multiplex PCR. The authors' analysis ran thus. Nucleated cell counts per sample were estimated from amplification of reference gene primers within the assay. To quantify the absolute abundance of each unique TCRbeta CDR3 rearrangement, sequence reads were collapsed and filtered. For each sample, productive Simpson clonality was calculated as the square root of Simpson's diversity index over productive rearrangements. Entries here come from immuneACCESS through TCRdb and include only in-frame sequences with V and J called. Some clones fail to appear in such tables; in the studies checked, an unresolved V gene covers under half of the shortfall, and the cause of the remainder is unknown. That table supplies the V and J calls and clone size; D and trimming were determined from the DNA. Here the sample has under 45,000 clones; about 85% occur a single time. About 3% of the sample is in the top ten clones.

The TCR was taken from a man between 65 and 80 years old with COVID-19, enrolled during active disease. The source material was peripheral blood. Recombination linked TRBV11-2 to TRBJ2-1; a tentative D match to TRBD1 spans 6 bases. The sequence in DNA is TGTGCCAGCAGCTTGACGGACAGTTCCTACAATGAGCAGTTCTTC. Its translation is CASSLTDSSYNEQFF.